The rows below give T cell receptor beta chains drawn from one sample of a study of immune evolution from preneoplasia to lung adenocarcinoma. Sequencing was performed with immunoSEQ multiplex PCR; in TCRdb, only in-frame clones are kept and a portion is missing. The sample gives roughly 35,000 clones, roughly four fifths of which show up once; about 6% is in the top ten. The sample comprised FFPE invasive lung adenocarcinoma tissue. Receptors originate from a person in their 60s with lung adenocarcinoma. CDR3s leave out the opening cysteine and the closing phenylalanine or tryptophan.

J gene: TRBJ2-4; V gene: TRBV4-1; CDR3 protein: ASSQDAVAKNIQY
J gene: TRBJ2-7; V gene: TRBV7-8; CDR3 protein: ASSTWGKSYEQY
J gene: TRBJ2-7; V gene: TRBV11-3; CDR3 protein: ASSLGWGGYEQY
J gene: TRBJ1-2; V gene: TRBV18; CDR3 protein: ASSLRDNHYGYT
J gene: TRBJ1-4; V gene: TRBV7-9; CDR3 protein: ASSLSSTTNEKLF
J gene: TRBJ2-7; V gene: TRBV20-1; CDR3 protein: SAPIGDQQY
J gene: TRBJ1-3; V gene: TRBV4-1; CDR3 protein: ASSPGTGEDTIY
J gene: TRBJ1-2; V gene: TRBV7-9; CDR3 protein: ASSPDGGSGYYGYT
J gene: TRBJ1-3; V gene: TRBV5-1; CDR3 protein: ASRPDSSGNTIY
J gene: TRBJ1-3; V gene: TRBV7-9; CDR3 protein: ASSDRQAGNTIY
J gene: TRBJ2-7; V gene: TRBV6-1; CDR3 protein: ASTRSVEYEQY
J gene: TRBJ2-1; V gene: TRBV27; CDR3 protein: ASSLDPDRRYNEQF
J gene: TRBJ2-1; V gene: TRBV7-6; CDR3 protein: ASSLSTTGRDEQF
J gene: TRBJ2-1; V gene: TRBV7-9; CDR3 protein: ASSPGGGRALNEQF
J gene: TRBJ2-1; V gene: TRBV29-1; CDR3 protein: SVVPGGLNNEQF
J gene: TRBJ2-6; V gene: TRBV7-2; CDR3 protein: ASSLVGASGANVLT
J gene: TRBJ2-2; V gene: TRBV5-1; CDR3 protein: ASSPGELREATGELF
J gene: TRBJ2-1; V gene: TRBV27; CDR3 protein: ASRSAGLVVEQF
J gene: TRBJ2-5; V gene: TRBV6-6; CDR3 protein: ASSYGGQQETQY
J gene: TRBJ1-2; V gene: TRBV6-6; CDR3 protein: ASRNHLLYGYT
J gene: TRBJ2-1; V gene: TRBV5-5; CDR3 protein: ASSLGLEEYNEQF
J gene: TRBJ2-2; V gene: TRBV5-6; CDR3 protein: ASTRGGVWTGELF
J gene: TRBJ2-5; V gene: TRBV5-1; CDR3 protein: ASSTLLGETQY
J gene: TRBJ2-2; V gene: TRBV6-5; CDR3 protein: ASSYDTTGELF
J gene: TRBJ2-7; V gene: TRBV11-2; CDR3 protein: ASSSWTSQNEQY
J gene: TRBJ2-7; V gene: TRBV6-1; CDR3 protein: ASRGSGRGVYEQY
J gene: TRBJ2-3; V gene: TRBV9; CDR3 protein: ASSVSGRARTDTQY
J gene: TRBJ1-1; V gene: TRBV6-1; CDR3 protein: ASSENPGDRTEAF
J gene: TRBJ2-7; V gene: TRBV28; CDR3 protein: ASSQTSGGSYEQY
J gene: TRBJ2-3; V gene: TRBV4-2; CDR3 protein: ASSSGTSGKADTQY
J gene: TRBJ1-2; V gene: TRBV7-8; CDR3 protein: ASSQTTGINYGYT
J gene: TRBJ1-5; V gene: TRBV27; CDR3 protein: ASSTLNQPQH
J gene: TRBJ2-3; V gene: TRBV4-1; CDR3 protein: ASSRVQTSTDTQY
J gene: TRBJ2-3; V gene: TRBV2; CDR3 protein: ASSEVLYTDTQY
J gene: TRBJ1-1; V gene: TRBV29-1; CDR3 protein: SADRGQWTEAF
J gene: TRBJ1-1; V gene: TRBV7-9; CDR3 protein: ASSQEGRGVRPEAF
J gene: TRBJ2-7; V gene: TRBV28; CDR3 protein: ASSWTGRGYEQY
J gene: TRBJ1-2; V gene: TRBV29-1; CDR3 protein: SVKMPWGYT
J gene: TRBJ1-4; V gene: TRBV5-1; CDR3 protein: ASSLQGSNEKLF
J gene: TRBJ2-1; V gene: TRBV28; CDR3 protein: ASSLGTNEQF
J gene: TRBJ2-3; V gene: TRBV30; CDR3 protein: AWSLGGTDTQY
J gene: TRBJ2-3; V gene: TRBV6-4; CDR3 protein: ASSDSERSTDTQY
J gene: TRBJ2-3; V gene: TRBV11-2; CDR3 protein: ASSLDVSGSTKY
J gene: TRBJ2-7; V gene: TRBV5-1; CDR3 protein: ASSFLAGPYEQY
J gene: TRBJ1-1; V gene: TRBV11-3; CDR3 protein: ASRPTTGNTEAF
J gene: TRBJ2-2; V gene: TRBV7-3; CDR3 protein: ASSPGTGLSPGELF
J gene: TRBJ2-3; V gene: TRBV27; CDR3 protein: ASSLWREIDTQY
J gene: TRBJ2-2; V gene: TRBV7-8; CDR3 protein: ASSYLRGDGGGELF
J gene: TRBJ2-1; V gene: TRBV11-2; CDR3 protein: ASSLVPTDNEQF
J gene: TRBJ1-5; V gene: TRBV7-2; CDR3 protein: ASSSTGGSNQPQH
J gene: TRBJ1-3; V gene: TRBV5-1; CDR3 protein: ASSLQGIGNTIY
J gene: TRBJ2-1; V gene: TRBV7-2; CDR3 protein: ASSLVGGGTPGSYNEQF
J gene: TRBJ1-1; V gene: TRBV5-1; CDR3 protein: ASSFGTGRRNTEAF
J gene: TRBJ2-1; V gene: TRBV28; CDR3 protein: ASRGTGHTYNEQF
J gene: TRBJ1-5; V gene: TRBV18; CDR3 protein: ASSPLGQGAQSQH
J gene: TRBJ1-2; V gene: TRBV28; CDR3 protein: ASRPYQTGGYT
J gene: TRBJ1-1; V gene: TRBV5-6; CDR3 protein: ASSRPRVNTEAF